The clone carrying this T cell receptor (beta chain) was seen repeatedly, ten times or more. TCRdb passed the 5' RACE reads through MiXCR, listing each CDR3 protein once. The table includes 40,000 or so distinct CDR3 sequences, around 2.9% detected once. The sample belongs to a study of CD8 T cells in ankylosing spondylitis. Germline V lookup: CDR1 SGDLS, CDR2 YYNGEE. This CDR3 is built from 15 residues. The J segment lost 0 bases and the V segment lost 2 bases, leaving 0 bases of the junction unmatched. This chain uses TRBV9 with TRBJ2-3; 10 positions agree with TRBD2. The sequencing sample was made of blood, either unsorted or a sorted T cell fraction (not recorded which). The receptor's source is a male donor with ankylosing spondylitis or in good health (not recorded which). In DNA form, the CDR3 reads TGTGCCAGCAGCGTGACTAGCGGGAGCACAGATACGCAGTATTTT. Translated: CASSVTSGSTDTQYF.